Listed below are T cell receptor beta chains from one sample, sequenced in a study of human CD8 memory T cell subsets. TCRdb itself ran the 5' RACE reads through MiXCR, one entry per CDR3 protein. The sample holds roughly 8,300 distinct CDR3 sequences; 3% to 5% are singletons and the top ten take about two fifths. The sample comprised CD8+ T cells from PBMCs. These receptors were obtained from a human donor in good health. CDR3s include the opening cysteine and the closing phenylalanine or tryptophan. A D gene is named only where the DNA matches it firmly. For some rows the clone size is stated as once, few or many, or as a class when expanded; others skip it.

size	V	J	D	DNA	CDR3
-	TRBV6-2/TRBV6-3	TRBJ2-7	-	TGTGCCAGCAGCCCCACTTGGGGGGGCGGTGAGCAGTACTTC	CASSPTWGGGEQYF
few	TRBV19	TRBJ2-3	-	TGTGCCAGTAGTCCCCCCCTGGGGGGACTGAACACAGATACGCAGTATTTT	CASSPPLGGLNTDTQYF
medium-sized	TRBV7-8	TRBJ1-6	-	TGTGCCAGCAGCTCCGACAGTGGTTCACCCCTCCACTTT	CASSSDSGSPLHF
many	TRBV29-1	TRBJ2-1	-	TGCAGCGTTGAAGGGTACAATGAGCAGTTCTTC	CSVEGYNEQFF
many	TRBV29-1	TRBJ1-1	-	TGCAGCGCCCGGAGGGGGGAGGCCACTGAAGCTTTCTTT	CSARRGEATEAFF
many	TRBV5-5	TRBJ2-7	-	TGTGCCAGCAGCGCCATGGGAGATTTCTCCTACGAGCAGTACTTC	CASSAMGDFSYEQYF
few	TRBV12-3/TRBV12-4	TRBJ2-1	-	TGTGCCAGCAGTCCAACAGTTATCCATGAGCAGTTCTTC	CASSPTVIHEQFF
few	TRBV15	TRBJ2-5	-	TGTGCCACCAGCAGGATGGATGACAGGAGTAGAGAGACCCAGTACTTC	CATSRMDDRSRETQYF
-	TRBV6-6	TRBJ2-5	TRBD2	TGTGCCAGCGCTTCGACTAGCGGGGGTGAGACCCAGTACTTC	CASASTSGGETQYF
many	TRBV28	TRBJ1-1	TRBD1	TGTGCCACTTACAGGGGTAACGCTGAAGCTTTCTTT	CATYRGNAEAFF
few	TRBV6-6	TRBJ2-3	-	TGTGCCAGCAGTTATTACAGGTCGTCTTCTGGAGATACGCAGTATTTT	CASSYYRSSSGDTQYF
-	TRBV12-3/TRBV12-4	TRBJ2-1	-	TGTGCCAGCAGTTCGGGGAATGAGCAGTTCTTC	CASSSGNEQFF
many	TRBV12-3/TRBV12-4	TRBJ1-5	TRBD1	TGTGCCAGCAGTTTGGGACAGATTAGCAATCAGCCCCAGCATTTT	CASSLGQISNQPQHF
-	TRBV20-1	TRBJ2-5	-	TGCAGTGCTAGAAACGCAGAGACCCAGTACTTC	CSARNAETQYF
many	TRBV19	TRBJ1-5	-	TGTGCCAGTAGTATAGTAACAGGAAATCAGCCCCAGCATTTT	CASSIVTGNQPQHF
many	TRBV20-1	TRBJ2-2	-	TGCAGTGCTAACGAGAGGTCCGGGGTTTCCGGAACAAACACCGGGGAGCTGTTTTTT	CSANERSGVSGTNTGELFF
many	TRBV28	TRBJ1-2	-	TGTGCCAGCAGTACTCAGGGGCTCGGAGGCTACACCTTC	CASSTQGLGGYTF
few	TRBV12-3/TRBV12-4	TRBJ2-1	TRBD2	TGTGCCAGCACCTCCGGGACTAGCGGAAAGCAGTTCTTC	CASTSGTSGKQFF
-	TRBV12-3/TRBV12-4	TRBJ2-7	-	TGTGCCAGCAGCCCCCCAGCGAAACCCTACGAGCAGTACTTC	CASSPPAKPYEQYF
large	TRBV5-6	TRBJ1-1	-	TGTGCCAGCAGCTTGGGATCACCGGGGACTGAAGCTTTCTTT	CASSLGSPGTEAFF
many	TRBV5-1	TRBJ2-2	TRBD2	TGCGCCAGCAGCTTACCCCCGGCTAGCGGGAGAACCGGGGAGCTGTTTTTT	CASSLPPASGRTGELFF
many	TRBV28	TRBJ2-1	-	TGTGCCAGCAGTTTATCGGGACCACCCCCCCATGAGCAGTTCTTC	CASSLSGPPPHEQFF
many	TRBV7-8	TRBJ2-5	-	TGTGCCAGCAGCTTATCGAGGGCCGGGCAAGAGACCCAGTACTTC	CASSLSRAGQETQYF
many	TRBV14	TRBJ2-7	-	TGTGCCAGCAGCCAAGGGGCGGGACCCTACGAGCAGTACTTC	CASSQGAGPYEQYF
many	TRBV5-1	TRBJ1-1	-	TGCGCCAGCAGCTTGGGGGGGAACACTGAAGCTTTCTTT	CASSLGGNTEAFF
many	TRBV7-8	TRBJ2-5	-	TGTGCCAGCAGCTTAGGAAGGGGGGGGCGAGAGACCCAGTACTTC	CASSLGRGGRETQYF
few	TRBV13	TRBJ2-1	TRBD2	TGTGCCAGCAGCTTTCCACCCACTACTAGCGGGAGGGATCACAATGAGCAGTTCTTC	CASSFPPTTSGRDHNEQFF
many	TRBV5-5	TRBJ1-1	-	TGTGCCAGCAGCCCTAAGGCGAGGATCGACACTGAAGCTTTCTTT	CASSPKARIDTEAFF
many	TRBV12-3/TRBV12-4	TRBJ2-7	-	TGTGCCAGCAGTTTCAGGGGTTGGTACGAGCAGTACTTC	CASSFRGWYEQYF
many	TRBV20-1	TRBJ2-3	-	TGCAGTGCTAGAGATGCAGGGCCCGACACAGATACGCAGTATTTT	CSARDAGPDTDTQYF
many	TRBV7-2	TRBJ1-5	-	TGTGCCAGCAGCTTAGGATTGTTGGGGGCTGGGAGCAATCAGCCCCAGCATTTT	CASSLGLLGAGSNQPQHF
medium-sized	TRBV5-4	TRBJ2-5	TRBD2	TGTGCCAGCAGACACAGCGGGAGCCCCCCCGAGACCCAGTACTTC	CASRHSGSPPETQYF
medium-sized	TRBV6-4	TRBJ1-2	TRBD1	TGTGCCAGCAGTGCCTCGGGACAGGGGGCCGGGGGCTACACCTTC	CASSASGQGAGGYTF
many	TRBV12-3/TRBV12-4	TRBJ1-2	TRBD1	TGTGCCAGCGGGGACAGGGGGGCCCCAGATTTCACCTTC	CASGDRGAPDFTF
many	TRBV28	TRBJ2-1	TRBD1	TGTGCCAGCAGTTCAGACAGGGTTAGGGGTTACAATGAGCAGTTCTTC	CASSSDRVRGYNEQFF
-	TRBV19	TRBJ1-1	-	TGTGCCAGTAGTGAAGGGGTCTCGGCTGAAGCTTTCTTT	CASSEGVSAEAFF
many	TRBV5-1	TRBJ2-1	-	TGCGCCAGCGGAGGAGACAGGCTCGCCTACAATGAGCAGTTCTTC	CASGGDRLAYNEQFF
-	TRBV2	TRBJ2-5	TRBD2	TGTGCCAGCAGTGAGACTAGCAGCCGGCAAGAGACCCAGTACTTC	CASSETSSRQETQYF
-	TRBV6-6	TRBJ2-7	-	TGTGCCAGCAGTTACTCGGACACCTCCTACGAGCAGTACTTC	CASSYSDTSYEQYF